These T cell receptor beta chains were read from a single sample in a study of control samples from healthy donors and cancer patients. TCRdb keeps only in-frame clones here, not all; method: immunoSEQ multiplex PCR. The sample carries 150,000 or so clones, around nine tenths recorded once. Sequencing was carried out using blood. These receptors were obtained from a man younger than 30 in good health. CDR3s include the opening cysteine and the closing phenylalanine or tryptophan. Each record gives: clone size, V gene, D gene, J gene, CDR3 protein, CDR3 DNA. The D gene is left open where the match is weak. Only part of the rows carry a size: once, few, many, or a class if the clone is expanded.

>NA|TRBV7-2|NA|TRBJ1-5
CASSLADFGGDQPQHF
TGTGCCAGCAGCTTAGCAGATTTCGGGGGGGATCAGCCCCAGCATTTT
>NA|TRBV27|NA|TRBJ1-2
CASRIAGRANYGYTF
TGTGCCAGCAGGATCGCCGGAAGAGCTAACTATGGCTACACCTTC
>NA|TRBV7-8|NA|TRBJ2-5
CASSLSGETQYF
TGTGCCAGCAGCTTAAGCGGAGAGACCCAGTACTTC
>NA|TRBV6-2/TRBV6-3|TRBD1|TRBJ2-7
CASSSPGQNYEQYF
TGTGCCAGCAGTTCTCCGGGACAGAACTACGAGCAGTACTTC
>NA|TRBV11-3|NA|TRBJ2-3
CASSLLGDTQYF
TGTGCCAGCAGCTTACTTGGAGATACGCAGTATTTT
>NA|TRBV11-1|NA|TRBJ2-7
CASTDPSSYEQYF
TGTGCCAGCACAGACCCGAGCTCCTACGAGCAGTACTTC
>NA|TRBV4-3|NA|TRBJ2-7
CASSQEGPLAGTLYEQYF
TGCGCCAGCAGCCAAGAGGGACCTCTTGCAGGGACGTTATACGAGCAGTACTTC
>NA|TRBV19|NA|TRBJ2-1
CASSILKYNEQFF
TGTGCCAGTAGTATACTGAAGTACAATGAGCAGTTCTTC
>NA|TRBV24-1|TRBD2|TRBJ2-2
CATSDQTSGDTPGELFF
TGTGCCACCAGTGATCAGACTAGCGGGGACACACCCGGGGAGCTGTTTTTT
>NA|TRBV12-3/TRBV12-4|NA|TRBJ2-3
CASSLAPADTQYF
TGTGCCAGCAGTTTAGCTCCGGCAGATACGCAGTATTTT
>NA|TRBV7-2|NA|TRBJ1-6
CASSLGTGVRDSPLHF
TGTGCCAGCAGCTTAGGGACGGGGGTCCGTGATTCACCCCTCCACTTT
>NA|TRBV7-9|NA|TRBJ2-7
CASSLVAEQYF
TGTGCCAGCAGCTTGGTGGCCGAGCAGTACTTC
>NA|TRBV2|NA|TRBJ2-1
CASSVGLNNEQFF
TGTGCCAGCAGCGTTGGACTTAACAATGAGCAGTTCTTC
>NA|TRBV11-2|NA|TRBJ1-4
CASSLSGEGEKLFF
TGTGCCAGCAGCTTATCGGGGGAGGGGGAAAAACTGTTTTTT
>NA|TRBV19|TRBD1|TRBJ2-7
CASSPGTGEYYEQYF
TGTGCCAGTAGTCCAGGGACAGGAGAGTACTACGAGCAGTACTTC
>NA|TRBV5-8|TRBD1|TRBJ2-1
CASRPGQGVLVNEQFF
TGTGCCAGCAGGCCGGGACAGGGGGTTTTGGTAAATGAGCAGTTCTTC
>NA|TRBV29-1|NA|TRBJ2-5
CSVGGLGGETQYF
TGCAGCGTAGGAGGCCTAGGAGGGGAGACCCAGTACTTC
>NA|TRBV3-1/TRBV3-2|TRBD2|TRBJ2-2
CASSQGWETSGGSNTGELFF
TGTGCCAGCAGCCAAGGATGGGAGACTAGCGGGGGCTCGAACACCGGGGAGCTGTTTTTT
>NA|TRBV30|NA|TRBJ2-2
CAWRRGRDTGELFF
TGTGCCTGGAGGAGGGGACGCGACACCGGGGAGCTGTTTTTT
>once|TRBV2|TRBD1|TRBJ1-4
CASSDEQGELFF
TGTGCCAGCAGTGATGAACAGGGGGAACTGTTTTTT
>NA|TRBV3-1/TRBV3-2|TRBD1|TRBJ2-7
CASSPPGGTGPYEQYF
TGTGCCAGCAGCCCCCCCGGGGGGACAGGGCCCTACGAGCAGTACTTC